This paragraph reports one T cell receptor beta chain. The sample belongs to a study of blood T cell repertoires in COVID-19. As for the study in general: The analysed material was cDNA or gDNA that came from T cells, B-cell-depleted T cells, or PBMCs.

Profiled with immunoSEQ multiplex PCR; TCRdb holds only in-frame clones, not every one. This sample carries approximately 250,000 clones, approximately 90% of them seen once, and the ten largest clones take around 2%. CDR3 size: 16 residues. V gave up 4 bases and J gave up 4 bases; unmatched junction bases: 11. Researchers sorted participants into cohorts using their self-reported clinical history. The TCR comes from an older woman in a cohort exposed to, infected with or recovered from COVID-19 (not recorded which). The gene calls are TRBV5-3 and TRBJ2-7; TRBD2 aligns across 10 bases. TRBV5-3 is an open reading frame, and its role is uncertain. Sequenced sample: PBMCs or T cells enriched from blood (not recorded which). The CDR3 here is CARSPLQLAGAYEQYF. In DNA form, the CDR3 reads TGTGCCAGAAGCCCACTCCAGCTAGCGGGAGCTTACGAGCAGTACTTC.